The 31 T cell receptor beta chains below all came from one sample that was sequenced in a study of Ad26.COV2.S vaccination and SARS-CoV-2 variants. Stated treatment: around 19 received Ad26.COV2.S at low or high dose, single or two shots; about 5 received placebo; per-sample allocation not given. Sample collection was performed on day 63 after the first vaccine or placebo injection. Clones were sequenced by immunoSEQ multiplex PCR, and TCRdb holds only the in-frame ones, with some missing. Here the sample spans around 450,000 clones, nearly 90% being singletons. Material: peripheral blood, obtained in a trial of Ad26.COV2.S vaccine versus placebo. The origin of the receptors is a person between 18 and 65 years old who received the Ad26.COV2.S COVID-19 vaccine or a placebo.

This chain links TRBV7-2 with TRBJ1-4; D remains ambiguous. Germline loops: CDR1 SGHTA, CDR2 FQGNSA. This CDR3 has 14 residues. Trimming stripped 5 bases from V and 4 bases from J, with 11 bases between. The CDR3 is CASSPAGYNEKLFF. In nucleotides, the CDR3 is TGTGCCAGCAGCCCGGCGGGGTATAATGAAAAACTGTTTTTT.

The chain couples TRBV3-1 (or the pseudogene TRBV3-2) to TRBJ2-6; D possibly corresponds to TRBD1 (5 bases). Germline V gene lookup returns CDR1 LGHDT and CDR2 YNNKEL (reference sequence). This CDR3 comprises 20 residues. Trimming shortened V by 4 bases and J by 4 bases, and 26 bases separated the two germline ends. The CDR3 sequence: CASSPDLRRKGVSGANVLTF. The CDR3 DNA sequence: TGTGCCAGCAGCCCCGACCTCCGACGGAAAGGGGTTTCCGGGGCCAACGTCCTGACTTTC.

The chain uses TRBV6-5 and TRBJ1-6; no clear D. The V and J ends lost 3 bases and 10 bases respectively, with 13 bases between them. In germline, CDR1 is MNHEY, CDR2 SVGAGI. The CDR3 sequence is 14 residues long. This CDR3 reads CASSYRRPQSPLHF. DNA for the CDR3: TGTGCCAGCAGTTATCGGAGACCTCAATCACCCCTCCACTTT.

The chain employs TRBV7-2 and TRBJ2-1, with a weak D call TRBD2 (6 bases). Deletions cut 3 bases from V and 3 bases from J, with 12 bases between. This CDR3 is built from 15 residues. CDR1 and CDR2 from the germline V gene are SGHTA and FQGNSA. CDR3 bases: TGTGCCAGCAGCTTTAGCGGAACAGGCTACAATGAGCAGTTCTTC. It codes for CASSFSGTGYNEQFF.

J is TRBJ2-7 and V is TRBV6-5; TRBD1 matches at 11 bases. This CDR3 has 15 residues. CDR1 is MNHEY, CDR2 SVGAGI, per germline. Trimming at V came to 5 bases and at J to 3 bases, leaving 6 bases not matched to a gene. DNA for the CDR3: TGTGCCAGCAGTCCACGGGACAGGGGGAACTACGAGCAGTACGTC. This encodes CASSPRDRGNYEQYV.

The rearrangement joins TRBV7-2 to TRBJ1-5, with 10 bases fitting TRBD1. The CDR3 is made up of 15 amino acids. With V trimmed by 3 bases and J by 4 bases, 3 bases remained unmatched. In germline, CDR1 is SGHTA, CDR2 FQGNSA. CDR3 loop: CASSFGTGVNQPQHF. The CDR3 coding sequence is TGTGCCAGCAGCTTCGGGACAGGGGTAAATCAGCCCCAGCATTTT.

The chain joins TRBV6-1 to TRBJ1-2; TRBD1 matches 9 bases. Germline V gene lookup returns CDR1 MNHNS and CDR2 SASEGT. This CDR3 is 14 amino acids long. Germline trimming cut 5 bases from V and 8 bases from J; bases unmatched to any gene: 9. Here the CDR3 DNA reads TGTGCCAGCAGTTCCGGGACAGGGATAGGCGGCTACACCTTC. The encoded protein is CASSSGTGIGGYTF.

The rearrangement joins TRBV5-6 to TRBJ2-1; D is unclear. The CDR3 spans 11 residues. Trimming took 4 bases from V and 5 from J, leaving 4 bases between them. Looked up from germline, CDR1 is SGHDT and CDR2 is YYEEEE. As DNA, the CDR3 is TGTGCCAGCAGCCGGCACAATGAGCAGTTCTTC. This encodes CASSRHNEQFF.

The chain links TRBV9 to TRBJ1-1; D not certain. V was cut by 0 bases and J by 5 bases, with 11 bases left in between. Germline values: CDR1 SGDLS, CDR2 YYNGEE. The CDR3 length is 14 residues. The CDR3 is CASSVDGLVTEAFF. DNA for the CDR3: TGTGCCAGCAGCGTAGATGGTCTGGTGACTGAAGCTTTCTTT.

This rearrangement joins TRBV28 to TRBJ2-1; TRBD2 agrees at 8 bases. J gave up 3 bases and V 4 bases, and 5 bases lay outside the gene matches. The CDR3 is made up of 15 amino acids. Germline V CDR1 and CDR2: MDHEN, SYDVKM. DNA of the CDR3: TGTGCCAGCAGTTCCCCCAGCGGGGGCTACAATGAGCAGTTCTTC. Protein sequence: CASSSPSGGYNEQFF.

The V call is TRBV7-9, the J call TRBJ1-4; TRBD1 matches at 11 bases. The V and J ends lost 5 bases and 2 bases, in that order; junction bases with no gene match: 7. From germline, CDR1 is SEHNR and CDR2 FQNEAQ (reference sequence). The CDR3 spans 17 residues. As DNA, the CDR3 is TGTGCCAGCAGCCACTGGACAGGGGGCAATACTAATGAAAAACTGTTTTTT. It specifies CASSHWTGGNTNEKLFF.

The J gene is TRBJ2-7, the V gene TRBV6-2 or TRBV6-3, with 7 bases lining up with TRBD2. The CDR3 contains 14 residues. Germline loops: CDR1 MNHEY, CDR2 SVGEGT. V lost 6 bases to trimming and J lost 2 bases; unmatched junction nucleotides: 7. In DNA form, the CDR3 reads TGTGCCAGCAGCCCGACTAGCCCTGCCTACGAGCAGTACTTC. It translates to CASSPTSPAYEQYF.

The gene calls are TRBV3-1 (or the pseudogene TRBV3-2) and TRBJ1-2; the D gene is possibly TRBD1 (5 bases). Germline V gene lookup returns CDR1 LGHDT and CDR2 YNNKEL (reference sequence). The CDR3 consists of 14 residues. Trimming removed 4 bases from V and 6 bases from J, with 15 bases in between. The DNA of the CDR3 is TGTGCCAGCAGCCCCTACAGGAGTGCTAATGGCTACACCTTC. Its protein product is CASSPYRSANGYTF.

The J gene is TRBJ1-2, the V gene TRBV7-2; no firm D call. This CDR3 spans 14 amino acids. In germline, CDR1 is SGHTA, CDR2 FQGNSA. Trimming removed 2 bases from V and 4 bases from J, with 11 bases in between. Here the CDR3 reads CASSLRREAYGYTF. Written as DNA, the CDR3 is TGTGCCAGCAGCTTAAGGAGGGAGGCCTATGGCTACACCTTC.

V is TRBV15 and J is TRBJ2-1; the D gene could be TRBD1 or TRBD2 (6 bases each). The CDR3 runs to 14 residues. Germline assignment: CDR1 LNHNV and CDR2 YYDKDF (reference sequence). Between the trimmed V and J ends, which lost 1 base and 11 bases, there was a span of 15 bases. The CDR3 loop reads CATSRGEGDWKQFF. CDR3 DNA sequence: TGTGCCACCAGCAGAGGCGAGGGGGACTGGAAGCAGTTCTTC.

This clone has only one observation. The chain has TRBV5-1 and TRBJ2-5, with 10 bases matching TRBD2. Germline-derived CDR1 and CDR2 are SGHRS and YFSETQ. The CDR3 consists of 16 residues. The V and J ends lost 0 bases and 3 bases, in that order; junction bases with no gene match: 5. CDR3 DNA: TGCGCCAGCAGCTTGGCCCCAGGACTAGCGGAAGAGACCCAGTACTTC. It translates to CASSLAPGLAEETQYF. Together with reference TRBV5-1 and TRBJ2-5, the CDR3 gives the full variable domain: KAGVTQTPRYLIKTRGQQVTLSCSPISGHRSVSWYQQTPGQGLQFLFEYFSETQRNKGNFPGRFSGRQFSNSRSEMNVSTLELGDSALYLCASSLAPGLAEETQYFGPGTRLLVL.

This chain joins TRBV28 and TRBJ1-2, with D possibly matching TRBD1 (6 bases). V lost 1 base and J lost 4, with 16 bases in between. The CDR3 loop spans 16 amino acids. CDR1 is MDHEN, CDR2 SYDVKM, per germline. The chain's CDR3 is CASSLSPGAGIYGYTF. DNA of the CDR3: TGTGCCAGCAGTTTATCCCCGGGGGCAGGAATCTATGGCTACACCTTC.

The chain joins TRBV5-1 to TRBJ1-2; unclear D gene. Germline-derived CDR1 and CDR2 are SGHRS and YFSETQ. V lost 0 bases to trimming and J lost 7 bases, with 13 bases between them. The CDR3 contains 14 residues. The CDR3 loop is CASSLGLRVSGYTF. The CDR3 DNA sequence: TGCGCCAGCAGCTTGGGACTCCGGGTATCTGGCTACACCTTC.

The chain has TRBV6-5 and TRBJ1-2; D is unresolved. This CDR3 is built from 12 residues. Germline CDR1 and CDR2: MNHEY and SVGAGI. Trimming cost V 8 bases and J 1 base, with 8 bases left between them. For the CDR3, the DNA is TGTGCCAGCGGTCCTCTTAACTATGGCTACACCTTC. Residues: CASGPLNYGYTF.

CDR3 coding DNA: TGTGCCAGCAGCCGGATAAGGGGGGAAGGTGAAGCTTTCTTT. Protein product: CASSRIRGEGEAFF. The V call is TRBV3-1 (or the pseudogene TRBV3-2), the J call TRBJ1-1; D may be TRBD1 (6 bases). Germline assignment: CDR1 LGHDT and CDR2 YNNKEL (reference sequence). This CDR3 comprises 14 residues. V was shortened by 4 bases and J by 7 bases, with 16 bases between the two germline ends.

The V and J genes are TRBV19 and TRBJ1-5, with D perhaps TRBD1 (5 bases). Germline V gene data show CDR1 as LNHDA and CDR2 as SQIVND (reference sequence). The germline V and J ends were trimmed by 3 bases and 0 bases, with 27 bases remaining between them. This CDR3 region has 21 residues. The CDR3 sequence is CASSMDNRRSNYSISNQPQHF. CDR3 coding DNA: TGTGCCAGTAGTATGGATAACAGGCGCTCTAATTACTCTATTAGCAATCAGCCCCAGCATTTT.

The chain employs TRBV7-8 and TRBJ2-3; D gene ambiguous. The CDR3 sequence is 17 residues long. V lost 1 base to trimming and J lost 2 bases, with 16 bases between them. Germline V CDR1 and CDR2: SGHVS, FQNEAQ. The CDR3 DNA follows: TGTGCCAGCAGCTTAGTATCCAGGCCGACATTCACAGATACGCAGTATTTT. Translating gives CASSLVSRPTFTDTQYF.

The rearrangement uses TRBV6-1 and TRBJ2-7; either TRBD1 or TRBD2 may fit D (5 bases each). The CDR3 has 16 residues. From germline, CDR1 is MNHNS and CDR2 SASEGT. Trimming took 1 base from V and 6 from J, leaving 19 bases between them. The CDR3 protein is CASSEGVGRPGGEQYV. DNA for the CDR3: TGTGCCAGCAGTGAAGGAGTGGGCCGACCTGGGGGCGAGCAGTACGTC.

The chain couples TRBV4-1 to TRBJ1-2; TRBD1 agrees at 12 bases. V shed 4 bases, J shed 8 bases, and the junction held 14 bases outside the gene matches. The germline V gene encodes CDR1 MGHRA and CDR2 YSYEKL. This CDR3 is built from 17 residues. The CDR3 DNA sequence: TGCGCCAGCAGCCCCCCTTTAACGCCGGGACAGGGGGCAGGCTACACCTTC. Its translation is CASSPPLTPGQGAGYTF.

The rearrangement uses TRBV5-1 and TRBJ2-3, with D perhaps matching TRBD1 or TRBD2 (6 bases each). This CDR3 has 15 residues. Germline V lookup: CDR1 SGHRS, CDR2 YFSETQ. Trimming left V 1 base short and J 2 bases short, with 11 bases between. In DNA form, the CDR3 reads TGCGCCAGCAGCTTGATGGGGGGCCTCACAGATACGCAGTATTTT. This encodes CASSLMGGLTDTQYF.

The chain joins TRBV19 to TRBJ1-6; 7 bases line up with TRBD1. Germline values: CDR1 LNHDA, CDR2 SQIVND (reference sequence). This CDR3 spans 15 amino acids. V lost 3 bases to trimming and J lost 7 bases; unmatched junction nucleotides: 6. CDR3 coding DNA: TGTGCCAGTAGTATTAGGACAGGTTACAATTCACCCCTCCACTTT. Amino acids: CASSIRTGYNSPLHF.

This CDR3 is CASSLGPGGQETQYF. CDR3 in DNA: TGTGCCAGCAGCTTAGGACCAGGGGGCCAAGAGACCCAGTACTTC. The chain joins TRBV7-6 to TRBJ2-5; TRBD1 matches at 7 bases. Looked up from germline, CDR1 is SGHVS and CDR2 is FNYEAQ. The CDR3 loop spans 15 amino acids. J lost 1 base, V lost 1 base, and 3 bases had no gene match.

In nucleotides, the CDR3 is TGTGCCACCTCCGGAGGGCCGAGGGATACGCAGTATTTT. The encoded protein is CATSGGPRDTQYF. The chain uses TRBV7-2 and TRBJ2-3, with a weak D call TRBD2 (6 bases). Germline V gives CDR1 SGHTA, CDR2 FQGNSA. Trimming removed 10 bases from V and 6 bases from J, with 17 bases in between. The CDR3 is 13 amino acids. Based on the CDR3 plus reference TRBV7-2 and TRBJ2-3, the full variable domain is GAGVSQSPSNKVTEKGKDVELRCDPISGHTALYWYRQSLGQGLEFLIYFQGNSAPDKSGLPSDRFSAERTGGSVSTLTIQRTQQEDSAVYLCATSGGPRDTQYFGPGTRLTVL.

As to this clone: The sample holds other DNA sequences that translate to the same CDR3. V gene TRBV12-3 or TRBV12-4 combines with J gene TRBJ2-3; D unresolved. There are 13 residues in the CDR3. V was trimmed by 1 base and J by 2 bases, leaving 4 bases between them. The CDR3 loop reads CASSLGSTDTQYF. The CDR3, as DNA: TGTGCCAGCAGTTTAGGCTCCACAGATACGCAGTATTTT.

This chain uses TRBV7-2 with TRBJ1-3; 7 nucleotides align to TRBD1. Germline CDR1 reads SGHTA; CDR2 reads FQGNSA. The V and J ends lost 5 bases and 5 bases, in that order; junction bases with no gene match: 15. This CDR3 comprises 17 residues. Here the CDR3 DNA reads TGTGCCAGCAGCAATTCCTTAACAGGGGAGGGACGAAACACCATATATTTT. Translating gives CASSNSLTGEGRNTIYF.

V and J are TRBV28 and TRBJ2-5; D unclear. V lost 4 bases and J 14 bases, leaving 14 bases between the germline ends. Germline assignment: CDR1 MDHEN and CDR2 SYDVKM. CDR3 size: 11 residues. The CDR3 is CASSYWAGSYF. The CDR3 nucleotides are TGTGCCAGCAGTTACTGGGCCGGTAGTTACTTC.